This T cell receptor beta chain emerged from a study of blood T cell repertoires in COVID-19. Study-wide context: Material from acute and convalescent COVID-19 was sourced from the United States, Italy and Spain. PBMCs, B-cell-depleted T cells, or T cells provided the cDNA or gDNA that made up the material.

Germline CDR1 is MDHEN and CDR2 is SYDVKM. The CDR3 extends over 14 amino acids. V dropped 7 bases and J dropped 0 bases, with 13 bases sitting between them. In the authors' methods: Amplifying reference gene primers gave estimates of nucleated cell counts. Measured with immunoSEQ multiplex PCR; TCRdb has only the in-frame clones, and not every one. Clone size and V and J calls were adopted from that table, with D and trimming inferred from the DNA. Counted here are roughly 290,000 clones, around nine tenths occurring once; the ten biggest clones make up under 15%. This clone was seen more than once but under ten times.

The chain is built from TRBV28 and TRBJ2-7; possible D gene TRBD1, 7 bases. Specimen: peripheral blood. The TCR was taken from a woman aged 60-75 years with acute or convalescent COVID-19. CDR3 amino acids: CASTFQGGSYEQYF. The CDR3 DNA reads as TGTGCCAGCACCTTCCAGGGGGGCTCCTACGAGCAGTACTTC.